The 21 T cell receptor beta chains in this list originate from one sample, sequenced in a study of graft-versus-host responses after intestinal transplantation. Their antigen targets remain unknown. Profiling relied on immunoSEQ multiplex PCR, and the TCRdb table lists in-frame clones only, not all of them. The sample has more than 90,000 clones, roughly 93% seen once. This material consisted of unstimulated CD8+ T cells sorted from spleen or lymph node cells, taken before transplant. The receptors come from a human donor who was the organ donor for an intestinal transplant.

V is TRBV25-1 and J is TRBJ1-2; D possibly corresponds to TRBD1 (5 bases). V was shortened by 3 bases and J by 0 bases, with 8 bases between the two germline ends. The CDR3 has 14 residues. Germline assignment: CDR1 MGHDK and CDR2 SYGVNS. CDR3: CASSEQGANYGYTF. The CDR3 coding sequence is TGTGCCAGCAGTGAGCAGGGAGCTAACTATGGCTACACCTTC.

V usage is TRBV7-2 and J usage is TRBJ2-1; no reliable D call. Germline loops: CDR1 SGHTA, CDR2 FQGNSA. This CDR3 has 13 amino acids. V lost 1 base and J lost 6, with 7 bases in between. CDR3 coding DNA: TGTGCCAGCAGCTTAGTTTCTAGCAATGAGCAGTTCTTC. It translates to CASSLVSSNEQFF.

This rearrangement joins TRBV10-3 to TRBJ2-7, with D perhaps being TRBD1 or TRBD2 (6 bases each). The germline V and J ends were trimmed by 5 bases and 4 bases, with 15 bases remaining between them. Germline assignment: CDR1 ENHRY and CDR2 SYGVKD. The CDR3 is made up of 14 amino acids. In DNA, the CDR3 is TGTGCCATCAGTCTAACAGGAGGGGGATACGAGCAGTACTTC. This encodes CAISLTGGGYEQYF.

The chain couples TRBV4-1 to TRBJ2-1; no definite D call. V was clipped by 4 bases and J by 8 bases, with 9 bases between them. CDR3 length: 12 residues. The germline V gene has CDR1 MGHRA and CDR2 YSYEKL. Written as DNA, the CDR3 is TGCGCCAGCAGCCTAGGTCAGTATGAGCAGTTCTTC. Protein sequence: CASSLGQYEQFF.

This clone has more than one count but fewer than ten. The rearrangement joins TRBV6-1 to TRBJ2-2, with D possibly TRBD2 on 6 matching bases. The V end lost 8 bases, the J end lost 6 bases, and 10 bases lay between the germline ends. Germline loops: CDR1 MNHNS, CDR2 SASEGT. The CDR3 sequence is 12 residues long. The CDR3 DNA follows: TGTGCCAGCCGGTCGGGAGCCGGGGAGCTGTTTTTT. This sequence encodes CASRSGAGELFF.

V and J are TRBV1 and TRBJ2-3; the table's D call, TRBD2, was not checked against the DNA. TRBV1 is labeled a pseudogene. The CDR3 covers 17 residues. This CDR3 reads CTSSHKTSGSSTDTQYF. The DNA for the CDR3 is TGCACCAGCAGCCACAAGACTAGCGGCTCCAGTACAGATACGCAGTATTTT.

The genes are TRBV29-1 and TRBJ2-7; TRBD1 aligns across 8 bases. Germline lookup yields CDR1 SQVTM and CDR2 ANQGSEA. The CDR3 extends over 13 amino acids. V dropped 4 bases and J dropped 0; count of bases not matched to a gene: 2. The CDR3 region is CSVGTGNSYEQYF. In nucleotides, the CDR3 is TGCAGCGTTGGGACAGGGAACTCCTACGAGCAGTACTTC.

This chain links TRBV7-6 with TRBJ2-2; D gene unclear. Germline V CDR1 and CDR2: SGHVS, FNYEAQ. This CDR3 has 13 residues. V was pared by 2 bases and J by 6 bases, with 7 bases between. Written as DNA, the CDR3 is TGTGCCAGCAGCTTATATGGGGCCGGGGAGCTGTTTTTT. Amino acid sequence: CASSLYGAGELFF.

V and J are TRBV4-1 and TRBJ2-7, with D perhaps TRBD1 (5 bases). V lost 1 base, J lost 3 bases, and 7 bases lay in between. Germline V gene data show CDR1 as MGHRA and CDR2 as YSYEKL. The CDR3 has 13 residues. The CDR3 region is CASSQVDSYEQYF. The CDR3 region has the DNA TGCGCCAGCAGCCAAGTTGACAGCTACGAGCAGTACTTC.

This rearrangement joins TRBV7-9 to TRBJ1-1, with D uncertain. The CDR3 covers 14 residues. Germline V gene sequence: CDR1 SEHNR, CDR2 FQNEAQ (reference sequence). The V and J ends lost 1 base and 1 base respectively, with 7 bases between them. CDR3 protein: CASSLVGWNTEAFF. CDR3 in DNA: TGTGCCAGCAGCTTAGTGGGCTGGAACACTGAAGCTTTCTTT.

This rearrangement joins TRBV5-1 to TRBJ2-1; 12 bases are shared with TRBD2. The CDR3 has 17 amino acids. V was pared by 1 base and J by 6 bases, with 8 bases of the junction left unmatched. Germline-derived CDR1 and CDR2 are SGHRS and YFSETQ. The CDR3 DNA reads as TGCGCCAGCAGCTTGCCCCACCGACTAGCGGGAGCCAATGAGCAGTTCTTC. This encodes CASSLPHRLAGANEQFF.

CDR3 in amino acids: CASGGYEQYF. The DNA of the CDR3 is TGTGCCAGCGGGGGCTACGAGCAGTACTTC. The chain uses TRBV6-5 and TRBJ2-7; D is tentatively TRBD1 or TRBD2 (5 bases each). Germline assignment: CDR1 MNHEY and CDR2 SVGAGI. This CDR3 is built from 10 residues. Trimming cost V 8 bases and J 3 bases, with 5 bases left between them.

The chain links TRBV6-5 to TRBJ2-1; the D is unclear. The CDR3 sequence is 14 residues long. Germline-derived CDR1 and CDR2 are MNHEY and SVGAGI. The ends were cut back, 2 bases at V and 4 bases at J, with 9 bases in the middle. CDR3 in amino acids: CASSYSDEYNEQFF. Here the CDR3 DNA reads TGTGCCAGCAGTTACAGCGACGAATACAATGAGCAGTTCTTC.

In regard to this clone: This CDR3 is also generated by other DNA sequences in the sample. The CDR3 DNA reads TGCGCCAGCAGCTTGGCTAGCGGGGCCTACAATGAGCAGTTCTTC. Translating it yields CASSLASGAYNEQFF. The J gene is TRBJ2-1, the V gene TRBV5-1; 9 nucleotides match TRBD2. CDR1 is SGHRS and CDR2 is YFSETQ in the germline V gene. V shed 0 bases, J shed 2 bases, and the junction held 0 bases outside the gene matches. The CDR3 has 15 amino acids.

This clone is a singleton in its sample. The V gene is TRBV19, the J gene TRBJ1-5; TRBD1 aligns across 7 bases. The CDR3 consists of 16 residues. Germline V lookup: CDR1 LNHDA, CDR2 SQIVND (reference sequence). V shed 5 bases and J 0 bases; nucleotides not matched to a gene: 7. CDR3 sequence (DNA): TGTGCCAGTAGTGCCAAGGGACAGCCTAGCAATCAGCCCCAGCATTTT. This gives the protein CASSAKGQPSNQPQHF.

The DNA of the CDR3 is TGTGCCAGCAGCTACAGGACTAGCGGCTCCTACAATGAGCAGTTCTTC. This codes for CASSYRTSGSYNEQFF. This sequence joins TRBV11-2 and TRBJ2-1; 10 bases map to TRBD2. Germline CDR1 and CDR2: SGHAT and FQNNGV. The CDR3 is made up of 16 amino acids. Trimming at V came to 4 bases and at J to 0 bases, leaving 3 bases not matched to a gene.

This clone was seen just once. This sample also contains other DNA sequences that code for the same CDR3. The J gene is TRBJ2-1, the V gene TRBV19; maybe TRBD1 (5 bases). Per the germline V gene, CDR1 is LNHDA and CDR2 is SQIVND (reference sequence). The CDR3 consists of 13 residues. The germline V and J ends were trimmed by 4 bases and 4 bases, with 8 bases remaining between them. The CDR3, as DNA: TGTGCCAGTAGTAGAGACAGTTACAATGAGCAGTTCTTC. Protein: CASSRDSYNEQFF. Complete variable domain (other parts from reference TRBV19 and TRBJ2-1): DGGITQSPKYLFRKEGQNVTLSCEQNLNHDAMYWYRQDPGQGLRLIYYSQIVNDFQKGDIAEGYSVSREKKESFPLTVTSAQKNPTAFYLCASSRDSYNEQFFGPGTRLTVL.

This chain links TRBV27 with TRBJ2-3; D unresolved. The CDR3 totals 11 residues. Looked up from germline, CDR1 is MNHEY and CDR2 is SMNVEV (reference sequence). Trimming took off 3 bases at V and 3 bases at J, with 1 base between the two ends. In nucleotides, the CDR3 is TGTGCCAGCAGTTTGACAGATACGCAGTATTTT. This gives the protein CASSLTDTQYF.

The V gene is TRBV5-6, the J gene TRBJ1-2; D perhaps matches TRBD1 (5 bases). The ends were cut back, 4 bases at V and 4 bases at J, with 14 bases in the middle. The CDR3 consists of 14 residues. The germline V gene has CDR1 SGHDT and CDR2 YYEEEE. The CDR3 sequence is CASSPLGQIYGYTF. Written as DNA, the CDR3 is TGTGCCAGCAGCCCCCTGGGGCAGATCTATGGCTACACCTTC.

The chain is built from TRBV6-5 and TRBJ2-7; 9 positions match TRBD2. The CDR3 is 13 amino acids. V shed 7 bases, J shed 3 bases, and the junction held 4 bases outside the gene matches. CDR1 and CDR2 from the germline V gene are MNHEY and SVGAGI. The CDR3 loop is CASTLSGSYEQYF. The CDR3 nucleotides are TGTGCCAGCACCCTTAGCGGGAGCTACGAGCAGTACTTC.

The chain couples TRBV18 to TRBJ1-2, with a possible D match to TRBD1 (5 bases). CDR1 is KGHSH, CDR2 LQKENI, per germline. CDR3 length: 13 amino acids. V was clipped by 4 bases and J by 6 bases, with 12 bases between them. In DNA, the CDR3 is TGTGCCAGCTCACTTCTCGGGACTGATGGCTACACCTTC. It specifies CASSLLGTDGYTF. Based on the CDR3 plus reference TRBV18 and TRBJ1-2, the full variable domain is NAGVMQNPRHLVRRRGQEARLRCSPMKGHSHVYWYRQLPEEGLKFMVYLQKENIIDESGMPKERFSAEFPKEGPSILRIQQVVRGDSAAYFCASSLLGTDGYTFGSGTRLTVV.